Presented here are 23 T cell receptor beta chains from one specimen sequenced in a study of high-grade serous ovarian cancer treatment subgroups. Tumor tissue was taken before any definitive surgery or chemotherapy was given. Assay: immunoSEQ multiplex PCR; the TCRdb copy retains only in-frame clones and omits some. Among fewer than 35,000 clones, around 84% were seen once, and the ten largest hold roughly 2.2%. The sequencing sample was made of tumor tissue. The receptors stem from a human donor with high-grade serous ovarian cancer.

The V and J genes are TRBV19 and TRBJ1-1; D gene unclear. V was pared by 1 base and J by 8 bases, with 20 bases between. The CDR3 length is 16 residues. The V gene's germline CDR1 is LNHDA and CDR2 SQIVND (reference sequence). In DNA, the CDR3 is TGTGCCAGTAGTATAGGGACCGTCGCATGGAAAACCGAAGCTTTCTTT. It specifies CASSIGTVAWKTEAFF. Full variable domain (rest looked up from reference TRBV19 and TRBJ1-1): DGGITQSPKYLFRKEGQNVTLSCEQNLNHDAMYWYRQDPGQGLRLIYYSQIVNDFQKGDIAEGYSVSREKKESFPLTVTSAQKNPTAFYLCASSIGTVAWKTEAFFGQGTRLTVV.

The gene calls are TRBV19 and TRBJ2-1; 7 bases match TRBD1. V shed 2 bases, J shed 8 bases, and the junction held 9 bases outside the gene matches. The CDR3 is 15 amino acids. Germline V gene data show CDR1 as LNHDA and CDR2 as SQIVND (reference sequence). Here the CDR3 DNA reads TGTGCCAGTAGTATAAGGGACAGTCTCGCAGATGAGCAGTTCTTC. Its protein is CASSIRDSLADEQFF.

The rearrangement uses TRBV5-6 and TRBJ1-1; tentatively, D is TRBD1 (5 bases). V lost 3 bases, J lost 6 bases, and 15 bases lay in between. The CDR3 is made up of 14 amino acids. Per the germline V gene, CDR1 is SGHDT and CDR2 is YYEEEE. The CDR3 nucleotides read TGTGCCAGCAGCTCGGGAGGGACGGACCCTGAAGCTTTCTTT. Protein: CASSSGGTDPEAFF.

The chain joins TRBV7-9 to TRBJ2-1, with no clear D. The germline V gene encodes CDR1 SEHNR and CDR2 FQNEAQ (reference sequence). This CDR3 has 15 amino acids. V was cut by 4 bases and J by 6 bases, with 16 bases left in between. The CDR3 protein is CASSSSLAEFNEQFF. The CDR3 DNA follows: TGTGCCAGCAGCTCCTCGCTGGCAGAGTTCAATGAGCAGTTCTTC.

The chain uses TRBV6-5 and TRBJ1-1, with a possible D match to TRBD1 (5 bases). CDR3 length equals 13 residues. V was pared by 7 bases and J by 1 base, with 10 bases between. CDR1 and CDR2 from the germline V gene are MNHEY and SVGAGI. CDR3 DNA sequence: TGTGCCAGCAAACGGGGCGAGAACACTGAAGCTTTCTTT. Protein: CASKRGENTEAFF.

The chain uses TRBV9 and TRBJ2-5; TRBD2 matches at 9 bases. The germline gives CDR1 SGDLS, CDR2 YYNGEE. The V and J ends lost 0 bases and 1 base, in that order; junction bases with no gene match: 4. The CDR3 length is 16 residues. The CDR3 DNA follows: TGTGCCAGCAGCGTAGGCGGTAGCGGGGGCCAAGAGACCCAGTACTTC. Translated, it gives CASSVGGSGGQETQYF.

This clone occurred a few times. The J gene is TRBJ2-7, the V gene TRBV11-2, with 7 nucleotides matching TRBD1. CDR1 is SGHAT and CDR2 is FQNNGV in the germline V gene. The CDR3 runs 17 residues. J lost 2 bases, V lost 5 bases, and 15 bases had no gene match. CDR3 in amino acids: CASSPLNRGQTPYEQYF. The CDR3 region has the DNA TGTGCCAGCAGCCCCCTAAACAGGGGACAGACTCCCTACGAGCAGTACTTC.

The chain recombines TRBV27 with TRBJ2-2; D may correspond to TRBD1 or TRBD2 (6 bases each). CDR3 length: 19 residues. CDR1 and CDR2 (germline): MNHEY, SMNVEV (reference sequence). V gave up 3 bases and J gave up 1 base, with 21 bases separating them. The CDR3 sequence: CASSFAGLQGGWNTGELFF. The CDR3 DNA reads TGTGCCAGCAGTTTTGCCGGACTACAGGGTGGATGGAACACCGGGGAGCTGTTTTTT.

The chain employs TRBV27 and TRBJ2-7; TRBD2 aligns across 14 bases. Losses at the gene ends were 6 bases for V and 3 bases for J; bases not matched to a gene: 4. Germline CDR1 MNHEY, CDR2 SMNVEV (reference sequence). The CDR3 sequence is 15 residues long. CDR3 residues: CASSWGLAGVYEQYF. Here the CDR3 DNA reads TGTGCCAGCAGCTGGGGACTAGCGGGGGTCTACGAGCAGTACTTC.

CDR3 nucleotides: TGTGCCAGCTCAGCCGGGACAGGGGGCAAAAAACTGTTTTTT. Translation: CASSAGTGGKKLFF. The chain uses TRBV18 and TRBJ1-4; TRBD1 aligns across 12 bases. This CDR3 has 14 residues. V lost 5 bases to trimming and J lost 9 bases; unmatched junction nucleotides: 4. Germline V gene sequence: CDR1 KGHSH, CDR2 LQKENI.

The J gene is TRBJ2-7, the V gene TRBV10-3, with a tentative D call TRBD2 (8 bases). The germline V gene has CDR1 ENHRY and CDR2 SYGVKD. The CDR3 extends over 16 amino acids. With 10 bases removed from V and 4 bases from J, the gap between germline ends came to 26 bases. The CDR3 loop is CATREGDWDRKYEQYF. The CDR3, as DNA: TGTGCCACCCGGGAGGGAGATTGGGACAGAAAATACGAGCAGTACTTC.

This clone was seen only once. This chain uses TRBV2 with TRBJ2-1; 8 nucleotides line up with TRBD1. V lost 4 bases, J lost 6 bases, and 2 bases stayed unmatched. This CDR3 region has 13 residues. Germline CDR1 reads SNHLY; CDR2 reads FYNNEI. The CDR3 DNA sequence: TGTGCCAGCAGTGGGACAGGGAGCAATGAGCAGTTCTTC. Protein: CASSGTGSNEQFF. Together with reference TRBV2 and TRBJ2-1, the CDR3 gives the full variable domain: EPEVTQTPSHQVTQMGQEVILRCVPISNHLYFYWYRQILGQKVEFLVSFYNNEISEKSEIFDDQFSVERPDGSNFTLKIRSTKLEDSAMYFCASSGTGSNEQFFGPGTRLTVL.

V is TRBV2 and J is TRBJ1-1; D is unresolved. The V gene lost 6 bases and the J gene lost 4 bases, with 18 bases spanning the gap. CDR3 length: 15 amino acids. Germline V CDR1 and CDR2: SNHLY, FYNNEI. The CDR3 sequence: CASRGGRGSITEAFF. CDR3 sequence (DNA): TGTGCCAGCAGGGGTGGCCGGGGAAGTATCACTGAAGCTTTCTTT.

The chain links TRBV29-1 to TRBJ1-2; no definite D call. The CDR3 sequence is 11 residues long. V lost 7 bases to trimming and J lost 4 bases, with 10 bases between them. In germline, CDR1 is SQVTM, CDR2 ANQGSEA. CDR3 nucleotides: TGCAGCGCGCGACACCTCTATGGCTACACCTTC. It yields the protein CSARHLYGYTF.

V and J are TRBV27 and TRBJ2-5; 7 nucleotides line up with TRBD2. CDR3 length: 14 amino acids. Per germline, CDR1 MNHEY and CDR2 SMNVEV (reference sequence). V lost 5 bases to trimming and J lost 5 bases; unmatched junction nucleotides: 8. CDR3 protein: CASSLLAAPETQYF. CDR3 coding DNA: TGTGCCAGCAGTCTCCTAGCGGCCCCGGAGACCCAGTACTTC.

This chain joins TRBV29-1 and TRBJ1-2; D ambiguous. In germline, CDR1 is SQVTM, CDR2 ANQGSEA. The CDR3 loop spans 13 amino acids. Trimming took 4 bases from V and 4 from J, leaving 13 bases between them. CDR3 protein: CSVGTSGIYGYTF. CDR3 coding DNA: TGCAGCGTTGGGACCTCTGGGATCTATGGCTACACCTTC.

The V gene is TRBV6-1, the J gene TRBJ2-5, with D possibly called TRBD1 or TRBD2 (5 bases each). CDR3 length: 14 amino acids. Looked up from germline, CDR1 is MNHNS and CDR2 is SASEGT. V was pared by 8 bases and J by 4 bases, with 17 bases between. DNA for the CDR3: TGTGCCAGCGGGAGAAGGGGCGTCGCAGAGACCCAGTACTTC. It translates to CASGRRGVAETQYF.

The table lists this clone with a few counts. The CDR3 reads CASSEMVSYEQYF. As DNA, the CDR3 is TGCGCCAGCAGTGAGATGGTTTCCTACGAGCAGTACTTC. V and J are TRBV10-1 and TRBJ2-7, with D hard to call. The V and J ends lost 2 bases and 1 base respectively, with 6 bases between them. CDR1 WNHNN and CDR2 SYGVQD come from the germline V gene (reference sequence). This CDR3 is 13 amino acids long.

This clone was detected a few times. The CDR3 coding sequence is TGTGCCAGTAGTATGGTACACCAAGAGACCCAGTACTTC. Its protein product is CASSMVHQETQYF. The gene calls are TRBV19 and TRBJ2-5, with no clear D. Germline CDR1 is LNHDA and CDR2 is SQIVND (reference sequence). V lost 3 bases, J lost 0 bases, and 5 bases lay in between. The CDR3 contains 13 residues.

The gene calls are TRBV19 and TRBJ1-2; no clear D. The V gene lost 7 bases and the J gene lost 2 bases, with 8 bases spanning the gap. CDR1 is LNHDA, CDR2 SQIVND, per germline (reference sequence). This CDR3 is built from 12 residues. In DNA, the CDR3 is TGTGCCAGTAAGTCAGGAAACTATGGCTACACCTTC. It is translated as CASKSGNYGYTF.

This rearrangement joins TRBV5-1 to TRBJ2-1, with 7 bases identical to TRBD1. Trimming removed 3 bases from V and 0 bases from J; junction bases left unmatched: 3. Germline V gives CDR1 SGHRS, CDR2 YFSETQ. The CDR3 contains 15 residues. CDR3 nucleotide sequence: TGCGCCAGCAGCTCCCGGGACAGCTCCTACAATGAGCAGTTCTTC. Amino acid sequence: CASSSRDSSYNEQFF.

The chain couples TRBV6-5 to TRBJ2-6, with TRBD2 as a possible D gene (5 bases). Trimming took off 10 bases at V and 2 bases at J, with 15 bases between the two ends. Germline values: CDR1 MNHEY, CDR2 SVGAGI. CDR3 length: 15 amino acids. CDR3 residues: CATRGRRPGANVLTF. CDR3 sequence (DNA): TGTGCCACCCGGGGAAGACGACCTGGGGCCAACGTCCTGACTTTC.

The chain carries TRBV7-8 and TRBJ1-5; D not certain. The CDR3 consists of 13 residues. The germline V gene encodes CDR1 SGHVS and CDR2 FQNEAQ. Trimming pared 1 base from V and 7 bases from J, leaving 8 bases between. The CDR3 DNA is TGTGCCAGCAGCTTAGGGGCTGAACAGCCCCAGCATTTT. This encodes CASSLGAEQPQHF.